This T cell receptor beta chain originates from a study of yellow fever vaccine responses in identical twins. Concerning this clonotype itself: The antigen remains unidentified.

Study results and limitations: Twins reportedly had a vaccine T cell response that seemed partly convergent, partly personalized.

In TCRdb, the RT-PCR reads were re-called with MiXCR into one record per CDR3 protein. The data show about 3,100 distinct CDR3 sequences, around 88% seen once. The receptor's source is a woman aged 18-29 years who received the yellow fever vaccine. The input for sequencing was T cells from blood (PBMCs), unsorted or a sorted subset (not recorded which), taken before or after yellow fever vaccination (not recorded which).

CDR3 sequence reads: CASSDSGRGGSPLHF. The CDR3 DNA sequence: TGTGCCAGCAGTGACTCCGGGCGCGGGGGATCACCCCTCCACTTT. This chain connects TRBV6-4 to TRBJ1-6; tentatively, D is TRBD1 (5 bases). The CDR3 runs to 15 residues. Trimming took off 0 bases at V and 10 bases at J, with 13 bases between the two ends. The germline gives CDR1 MRHNA, CDR2 SNTAGT.